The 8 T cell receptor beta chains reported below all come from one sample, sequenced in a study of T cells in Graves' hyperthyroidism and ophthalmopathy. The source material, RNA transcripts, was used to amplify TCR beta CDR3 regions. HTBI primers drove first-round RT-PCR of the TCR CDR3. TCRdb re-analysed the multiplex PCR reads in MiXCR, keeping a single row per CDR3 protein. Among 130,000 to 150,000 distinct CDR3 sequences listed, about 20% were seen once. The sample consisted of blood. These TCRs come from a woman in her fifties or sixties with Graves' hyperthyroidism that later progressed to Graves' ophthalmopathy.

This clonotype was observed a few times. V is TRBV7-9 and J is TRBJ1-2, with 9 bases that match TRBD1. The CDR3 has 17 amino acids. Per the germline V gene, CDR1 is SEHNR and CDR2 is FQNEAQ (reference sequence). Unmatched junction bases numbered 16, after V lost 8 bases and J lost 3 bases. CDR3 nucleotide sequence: TGTGCCAGCCGCCCAACCCTTCGGGGACAGGGTGACTATGGCTACACCTTC. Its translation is CASRPTLRGQGDYGYTF.

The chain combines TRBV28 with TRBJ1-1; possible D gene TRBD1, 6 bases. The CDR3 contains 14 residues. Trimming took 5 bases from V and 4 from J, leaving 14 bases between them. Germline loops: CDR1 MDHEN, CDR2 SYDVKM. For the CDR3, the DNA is TGTGCCAGCAGTCTGATAGGGGGGAGCACTGAAGCTTTCTTT. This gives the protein CASSLIGGSTEAFF.

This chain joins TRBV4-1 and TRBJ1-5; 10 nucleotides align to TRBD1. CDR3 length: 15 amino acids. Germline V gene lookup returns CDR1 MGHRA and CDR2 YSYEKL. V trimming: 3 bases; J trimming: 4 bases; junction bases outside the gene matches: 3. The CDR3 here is CASSHWGQGNQPQHF. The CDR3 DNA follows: TGCGCCAGCAGCCATTGGGGACAGGGGAATCAGCCCCAGCATTTT.

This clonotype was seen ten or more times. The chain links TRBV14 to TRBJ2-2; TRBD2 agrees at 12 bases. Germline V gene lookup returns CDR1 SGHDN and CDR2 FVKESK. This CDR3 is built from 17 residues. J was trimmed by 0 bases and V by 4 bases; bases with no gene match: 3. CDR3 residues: CASSLRTSGTNTGELFF. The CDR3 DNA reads TGTGCCAGCAGCCTTCGGACTAGCGGGACGAACACCGGGGAGCTGTTTTTT.

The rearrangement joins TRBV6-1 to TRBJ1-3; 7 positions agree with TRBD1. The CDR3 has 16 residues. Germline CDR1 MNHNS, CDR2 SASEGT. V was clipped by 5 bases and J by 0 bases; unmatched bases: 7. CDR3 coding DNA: TGTGCCAGCAGTCGAACAGGGGCGATCTCTGGAAACACCATATATTTT. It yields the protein CASSRTGAISGNTIYF.

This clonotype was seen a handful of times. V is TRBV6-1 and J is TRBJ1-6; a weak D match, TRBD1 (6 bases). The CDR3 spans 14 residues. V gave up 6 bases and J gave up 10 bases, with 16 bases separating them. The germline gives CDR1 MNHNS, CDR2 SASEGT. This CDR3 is CASRFPGHTSPLHF. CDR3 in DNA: TGTGCCAGCAGGTTTCCGGGACATACATCACCCCTCCACTTT.

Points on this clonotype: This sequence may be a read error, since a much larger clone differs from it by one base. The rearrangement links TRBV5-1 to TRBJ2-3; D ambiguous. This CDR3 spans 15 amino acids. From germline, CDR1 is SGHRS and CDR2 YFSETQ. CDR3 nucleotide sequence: TGCGCCAGCAGCTTGGACGGCTCCTACACAGATGCGCAGTATTTT. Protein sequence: CASSLDGSYTDAQYF. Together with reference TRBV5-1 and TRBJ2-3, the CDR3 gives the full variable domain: KAGVTQTPRYLIKTRGQQVTLSCSPISGHRSVSWYQQTPGQGLQFLFEYFSETQRNKGNFPGRFSGRQFSNSRSEMNVSTLELGDSALYLCASSLDGSYTDAQYFGPGTRLTVL.

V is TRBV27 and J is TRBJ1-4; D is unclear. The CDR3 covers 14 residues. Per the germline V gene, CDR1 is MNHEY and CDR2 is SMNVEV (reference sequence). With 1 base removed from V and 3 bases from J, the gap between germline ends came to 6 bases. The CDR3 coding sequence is TGTGCCAGCAGTTTATTAGGAGCTAATGAAAAACTGTTTTTT. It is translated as CASSLLGANEKLFF.